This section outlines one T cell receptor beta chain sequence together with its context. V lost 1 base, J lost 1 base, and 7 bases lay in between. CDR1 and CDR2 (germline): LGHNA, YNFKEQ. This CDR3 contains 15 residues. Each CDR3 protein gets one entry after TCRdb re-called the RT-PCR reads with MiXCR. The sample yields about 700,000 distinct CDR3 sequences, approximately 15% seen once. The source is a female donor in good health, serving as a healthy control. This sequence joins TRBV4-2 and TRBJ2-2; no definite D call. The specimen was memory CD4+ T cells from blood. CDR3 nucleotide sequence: TGTGCCAGCAGCCAAGTTCCGGTGAACACCGGGGAGCTGTTTTTT. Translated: CASSQVPVNTGELFF.